These T cell receptor beta chains were read from a single sample in a study of blood T cells in healthy people across ages. Using its own MiXCR run on the 5' RACE reads, TCRdb lists one record per CDR3 protein. The sample yields about 1.8 million distinct CDR3 sequences, around 48% seen once. Sequenced sample: blood. All receptors derive from a woman in her forties in good health. Both conserved end residues are part of each CDR3. The D gene is left open where the match is weak. Clone size is not always given. Where it is, it says once, few, many or a class for expanded clones.

D gene | clone size | J gene | V gene | CDR3 DNA | CDR3 protein
TRBD2 | few | TRBJ2-3 | TRBV4-2 | TGTGCCAGCAGCCAACCGGCTAGCGGGGGCACAGATACGCAGTATTTT | CASSQPASGGTDTQYF
. | . | TRBJ2-1 | TRBV6-5 | TGTGCCAGCAGTTCACGGCCTGGGGGTTCCAATGGGCAGTTCTTC | CASSSRPGGSNGQFF
. | few | TRBJ2-7 | TRBV12-3/TRBV12-4 | TGTGCCAGCAGTTTGAATAGTGAAATCGTCTACGAGCAGTACTTC | CASSLNSEIVYEQYF
TRBD1 | few | TRBJ2-5 | TRBV5-5 | TGTGCCAGCAGCTCGACAGGGGCCACTACCGGCGTCCAAGAGACCCAGTACTTC | CASSSTGATTGVQETQYF
TRBD1 | . | TRBJ2-1 | TRBV7-2 | TGTGCCAGCAGCTTTGCCGGGACAGGGGGCTTTAATGAGCAGTTCTTC | CASSFAGTGGFNEQFF
TRBD2 | . | TRBJ2-1 | TRBV9 | TGTGCCAGCAGCCCCCACCCGGGGGGATCCAATGAGCAGTTCTTC | CASSPHPGGSNEQFF
. | few | TRBJ1-1 | TRBV27 | TGTGCCAGCAGTTTCGGTAGGGAAGCTTTCTTT | CASSFGREAFF
. | few | TRBJ1-5 | TRBV6-2/TRBV6-3 | TGTGCCAGCAGTTACTCGTCGGCGTCAGGGTATCAGCCCCAGCATTTT | CASSYSSASGYQPQHF
. | . | TRBJ1-2 | TRBV29-1 | TGCAGCGTTGCTACAGTCCCTGGCTACACCTTC | CSVATVPGYTF
. | . | TRBJ2-5 | TRBV6-2/TRBV6-3 | TGTGCCAGCAGTTACTCGAGAGCCAGGGCCACTGGGGAGACCCAGTACTTC | CASSYSRARATGETQYF
TRBD1 | few | TRBJ1-4 | TRBV28 | TGTGCCAGCAGTACCCAGACAGGGTCGGGAAAACTGTTTTTT | CASSTQTGSGKLFF
TRBD2 | . | TRBJ2-1 | TRBV7-2 | TGTGCCAGCAGCAGGAGGACTAGCCTAAACAATGAGCAGTTCTTC | CASSRRTSLNNEQFF
. | once | TRBJ2-4 | TRBV28 | TGTGCCAGCAGTTCCTTAGCGGAAAGGTACTTC | CASSSLAERYF
. | . | TRBJ1-1 | TRBV10-3 | TGTGCCATCAGGGGGCAGACGGGTGAAGCTTTCTTT | CAIRGQTGEAFF
. | once | TRBJ2-7 | TRBV12-3/TRBV12-4 | TGTGCCAGCAGTTGGGACACGGACGGCTACGAGCAGTACTTC | CASSWDTDGYEQYF